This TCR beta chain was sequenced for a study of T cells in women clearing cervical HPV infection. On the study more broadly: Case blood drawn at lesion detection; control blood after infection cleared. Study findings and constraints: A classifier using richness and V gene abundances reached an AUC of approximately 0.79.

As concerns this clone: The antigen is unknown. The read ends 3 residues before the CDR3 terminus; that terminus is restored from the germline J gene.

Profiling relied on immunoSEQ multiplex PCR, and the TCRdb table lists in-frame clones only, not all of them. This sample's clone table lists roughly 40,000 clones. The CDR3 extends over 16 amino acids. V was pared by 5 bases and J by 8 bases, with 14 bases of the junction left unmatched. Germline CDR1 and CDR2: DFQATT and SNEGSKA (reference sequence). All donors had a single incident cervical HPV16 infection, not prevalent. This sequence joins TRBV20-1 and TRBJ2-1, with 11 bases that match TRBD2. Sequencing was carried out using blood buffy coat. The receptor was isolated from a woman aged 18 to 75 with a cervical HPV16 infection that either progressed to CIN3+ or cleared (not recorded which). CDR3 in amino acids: CSAFSQGTSGIDEQFF. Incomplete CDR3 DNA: TGCAGTGCTTTCTCCCAAGGGACTAGCGGAATCGATGAG.